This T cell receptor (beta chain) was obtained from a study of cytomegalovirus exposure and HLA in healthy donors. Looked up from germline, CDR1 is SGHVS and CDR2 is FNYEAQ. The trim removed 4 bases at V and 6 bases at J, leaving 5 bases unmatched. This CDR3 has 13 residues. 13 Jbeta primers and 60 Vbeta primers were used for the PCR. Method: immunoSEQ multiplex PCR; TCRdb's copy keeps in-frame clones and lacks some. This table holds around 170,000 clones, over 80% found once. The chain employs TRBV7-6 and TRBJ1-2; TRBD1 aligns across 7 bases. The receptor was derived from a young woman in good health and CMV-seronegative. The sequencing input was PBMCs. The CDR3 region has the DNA TGTGCCAGCAGCTCTCCAGGGGGAGATGGCTACACCTTC. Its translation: CASSSPGGDGYTF.